This T cell receptor beta chain stems from a study of cytomegalovirus exposure and HLA in healthy donors (dated by TCRdb to about 2017). For the wider study: An earlier analysis of 587 of the donors reported 250 to 350 Gb of sequence data and 117 million unique TCR beta sequences from approximately 180 million T cells. A later analysis re-examined previously published TCR beta repertoires from 610 or so donors and added high-resolution HLA genotyping to investigate patterns of TCR occurrence. To decide whether each TCR beta V gene segment behaved as functional or pseudogenic, an earlier analysis of some 570 of the donors relied on high-throughput TCR beta sequencing. Every discovery cohort repertoire had been produced on one sequencing platform. The study was designed to test whether signatures of past pathogen exposure could be identified by cataloging public T cell receptors. The study used immunosequencing to profile the T cell repertoires of 666 subjects and linked those repertoires to cytomegalovirus serostatus. Among the roughly 400 genotyped donors, approximately 76% belonged to the genetic ancestry cluster associated with self-reported Caucasian donors. Among over 350 genotyped donors of the cohort, an average of roughly 240,000 unique TCR beta nucleotide sequences were sequenced per donor, about a sixth of them non-productive. Besides the first cohort of roughly 640 subjects, a separate validation cohort made up of about 120 different subjects was used. The later analysis used no new phenotypic data to find candidate immune exposures, relying instead on TCR beta sequences and their occurrence across donors. Four or five DR-DQ haplotypes were treated as single units for association and clustering because of strong linkage in the cohort. An early release covering roughly 640 HLA-typed donors comprised roughly 300 gigabases of sequencing data and some 79 million unique TCR sequences. Genome-wide SNP genotypes for about 60% of the 666 donors were used in a later genetic analysis, which treated that subset as a discovery cohort. To predict cytomegalovirus infection status, the study brought together high-throughput TCR immunosequencing, statistical association of individual TCRs with disease status, and machine learning. Donor age, sex, ethnicity and CMV serostatus were compiled alongside the repertoire data. HLA typing included class I and class II loci at four-digit resolution. The number of typed donors differed by locus: roughly 629-630 for A, B, C, DRB1 and DQB1; 500 to 550 for DQA1; 606 for DPA1; and around 450 for DPB1. General conclusions and limits of the study: Strong co-occurrence of HLA alleles, especially DR and DQ, made assigning TCR associations to individual alleles difficult. According to a later analysis, most CMV-associated TCR beta chains appeared to be HLA-restricted, and the HLA associations seemed to be driven largely by CMV exposure. In vitro tests confirmed that a few of the cytomegalovirus-associated TCR beta chains recognize cytomegalovirus antigens. The sequencing pipeline was judged likely to have produced a cluster of highly shared sequence variants as a technical artifact. Because some donors lacked HLA typing at each locus, the association tests relied only on the typed subset. Compared with equally common non-associated chains, HLA-associated TCR beta chains in a later analysis were more clonally expanded and had lower generation probabilities. The presence/absence analyses assumed that sequencing depth was roughly uniform across donors, and that assumption may not be true. The study listed 150 to 200 TCR beta chains as associated with cytomegalovirus. The only immune exposure information available for the cohort was CMV serostatus. In an earlier analysis of about 540 of the donors, most TCR beta V segments were observed in productive rearrangements about 90% or about 30% of the time, broadly matching IMGT annotations. In a later analysis, several top co-occurrence clusters were reported to appear linked to parvovirus B19, influenza, CMV and Epstein-Barr virus. In both the original and validation cohorts, the classifier was reported to diagnose cytomegalovirus status with high specificity and sensitivity. Most TCR sequences were observed very rarely across donors, whereas some public TCRs were present in many individuals. This cohort had only TCR beta chains sequenced, and the lack of alpha or paired-chain data limited which features could be detected. Some IMGT-functional V segments, including TRBV6-2 and TRBV6-3, could not be distinguished by the 87-base-pair reads and were therefore excluded. In a later genetic analysis, fewer N-insertions in productive TCRs were reported among donors in an Asian-associated ancestry cluster than the roughly 670-donor mean. A further reported finding was that TCR beta sequences accurately predicted the HLA-A and HLA-B alleles for most subjects in the first cohort. About 15 rarely observed V segments, including chromosome 9 orphons, were excluded from the earlier analysis of about 500 of the donors because counts were too low. In a later analysis, the rate of TCR association differed among HLA loci, with DRB1 alleles having the most associated TCRs and HLA-C alleles having the fewest. Linkage disequilibrium might explain the correlated functional status among segregating V segments, but an unknown experimental factor could not be ruled out. The authors suggested that the approach could potentially be extended to other disease states and immunological phenotypes. In a later analysis, around 15,000 TCR beta sequences were associated with specific HLA alleles at a false discovery rate of 0.05. A later genetic analysis associated a missense DCLRE1C variant with V-gene and J-gene trimming of TCR beta chains, and an independent cohort replicated the association.

CDR3 length: 11 amino acids, cysteine to phenylalanine. Only the CDR3 DNA is retained, 33 bases long and in frame from the first base. Sequences MNHEY (CDR1) and SVGAGI (CDR2) are obtained from the germline V gene. Trimming costs V 8 bases and J 4 bases, and their ends lie 8 bases apart. The cohort consisted of 600 to 700 healthy bone marrow donors. At the time of sampling, every cohort member was nominally healthy, though immune exposures that went unrecorded were likely present. The donor tested CMV seronegative and was one of the 352 seronegative cohort members. A peripheral blood sample was collected from each donor, and TCR beta sequencing was performed on peripheral blood mononuclear cells. Genomic DNA extraction from the blood cell samples was performed with the Qiagen DNeasy Blood Extraction Kit. Details on this clone: The antigen it binds to is not known. No much larger clone is present one base from it, and per-base qualities are unavailable.

The library was built by means of the immunoSEQ multiplex PCR assay. For the multiplex PCR, a mixture combining 60 forward primers for TCR Vbeta segments and 13 reverse primers for TCR Jbeta segments was used. A multiplex PCR assay on genomic DNA amplified the CDR3 region of rearranged TCR beta genes. On the Illumina HiSeq System, the amplified TCR beta libraries were sequenced as 87-base-pair reads. In the paper's pipeline: Across the 666 repertoires, a later analysis counted 80 million or so unique TCR beta chains, roughly 11 million of which were shared by at least two donors. Raw reads were error-corrected and collapsed into unique sequences by a nearest-neighbor algorithm in which closely related sequences were merged to remove PCR and sequencing errors. CDR3 sequences were aligned to IMGT reference sequences to assign V, D and J gene segments. For a sequence to be retained, a match of at least six nucleotides was required to both a V gene segment and a J gene segment. Rearrangements were classified as productive when the CDR3 lacked stop codons and remained in frame with V and J, and all other rearrangements were classified as non-productive. CDR3 was defined by IMGT convention, running from the second conserved V-encoded cysteine to the conserved J-encoded phenylalanine. In an earlier analysis of around 640 of the donors, sequences lacking an unambiguous match to a single V gene segment were excluded. An earlier analysis of fewer than 650 of the donors classified V segments as functional when productive rearrangements were above 56.7% and as segregating when the standard deviation between donors was above 5%. To diagnose cytomegalovirus status from the catalog of TCR beta chain sequences, a statistical classification framework was built. A later analysis assigned V and J genes by comparing TCR nucleotide sequences with IMGT/GENE-DB human TR gene sequences. A later analysis assigned CDR3 sequences and most-parsimonious VDJ recombination scenarios with the TCRdist pipeline. In a later analysis, every TCR beta chain was defined by the combination of its CDR3 amino acid sequence and its V-gene family, and reads without a unique V-gene family were dropped. A later analysis removed several hundred highly shared, low-generation-probability nucleotide sequences to deal with suspected cross-contamination and a sequencing artifact. For each public chain, a later analysis derived a clonal expansion index from normalized ranks of inferred template counts within each repertoire. Generation probabilities in a later analysis came from a VDJ recombination model fitted to out-of-frame rearrangements, and those results were checked against IGoR. A later analysis scored TCR-TCR, TCR-HLA and TCR-CMV co-occurrence with hypergeometric tests, applying a repertoire-size bias correction to TCR pairs. To estimate false discovery rates, a later analysis permuted the HLA or CMV assignments 20 times. In a later analysis, co-occurring TCRs were grouped using DBSCAN, and TCRdist sequence similarity was added for clustering within HLA-allele-positive subsets. Repertoires with fewer than 30,000 or more than 120,000 public chains, plus five repertoires with anomalous nucleotide sharing, were excluded from co-occurrence clustering. Sourced from immuneACCESS, this table was stored by TCRdb with only in-frame sequences that have V and J called. A share of the clones is absent; for the studies checked, an unresolved V gene accounts for under half, and the remainder has no known explanation. V and J calls plus clone size are reproduced from that table; the DNA served to infer D and trimming. The sample contains under 70,000 clones, about three quarters of them found a single time. Of the sample, around 2.5% is held by the ten largest clones.

Material: PBMCs. The clonotype was recovered from a female donor in good health and CMV-seronegative. The sequence links TRBV6-5 to TRBJ1-1; a confident D gene designation cannot be given. At the DNA level, the sequence is TGTGCCAGCTCACGGGGCACTGAAGCTTTCTTT. The translation is CASSRGTEAFF.